The following is a T cell receptor (beta chain) sequence with its context. This sample was included in a study of blood T cell repertoires in COVID-19. Study as a whole: COVID-19 samples, acute and convalescent, were from the United States, Italy and Spain. Sources were T cells, B-cell-depleted T cells, or PBMCs; the material itself was cDNA or gDNA.

V trimming: 3 bases; J trimming: 1 base; junction bases outside the gene matches: 7. Germline-derived CDR1 and CDR2 are GTSNPN and SVGIG (reference sequence). The CDR3 totals 16 residues. Using immunoSEQ multiplex PCR, the repertoire was profiled, and TCRdb retains in-frame clones only, with some absent. There are about 360,000 clones in the sample; more than 85% occur only once, and about 3% lies in the top ten. The receptor's source is a human donor in a cohort sampled during active COVID-19. The sample taken for sequencing was peripheral blood. The chain has TRBV30 and TRBJ1-5; 9 nucleotides align to TRBD1. The CDR3 coding sequence is TGTGCCTGGAGCCATGGACAGGGGAAGAGCAATCAGCCCCAGCATTTT. Its protein is CAWSHGQGKSNQPQHF.